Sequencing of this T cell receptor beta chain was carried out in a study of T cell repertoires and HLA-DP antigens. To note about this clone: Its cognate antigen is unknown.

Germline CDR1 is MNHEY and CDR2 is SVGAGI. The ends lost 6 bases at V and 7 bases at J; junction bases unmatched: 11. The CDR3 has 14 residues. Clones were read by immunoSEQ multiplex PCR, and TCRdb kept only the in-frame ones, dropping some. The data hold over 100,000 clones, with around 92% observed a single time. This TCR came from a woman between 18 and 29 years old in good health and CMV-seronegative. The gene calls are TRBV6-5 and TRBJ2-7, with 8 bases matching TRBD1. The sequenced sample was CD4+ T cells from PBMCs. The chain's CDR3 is CASRAGTGFGEQYV. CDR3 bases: TGTGCCAGCAGAGCCGGGACAGGCTTTGGGGAGCAGTACGTC.